Listed here are 18 T cell receptor beta chains from one sample, sequenced in a study of OX40 agonist ivuxolimab in advanced cancers. Clones were read by immunoSEQ multiplex PCR, and TCRdb kept only the in-frame ones, dropping some. The table records nearly 80,000 clones, around 92% of them present only once. Specimen: CD4+ or CD8+ T cells sorted from blood, collected in a trial of the OX40 agonist ivuxolimab. The source of these receptors is an adult with an advanced solid tumor such as melanoma, head and neck, liver or kidney cancer.

The chain joins TRBV5-1 to TRBJ1-5; 7 bases align to TRBD1. Germline lookup yields CDR1 SGHRS and CDR2 YFSETQ. This CDR3 has 16 amino acids. V shed 2 bases, J shed 3 bases, and the junction held 8 bases outside the gene matches. CDR3 residues: CASSFLPGQSNQPQHF. The CDR3, as DNA: TGCGCCAGCAGCTTTCTTCCGGGACAGTCCAATCAGCCCCAGCATTTT.

The J gene is TRBJ1-1, the V gene TRBV7-9, with D unclear. The germline V and J ends were trimmed by 5 bases and 7 bases, with 11 bases remaining between them. The CDR3 is 12 amino acids. Germline V gene sequence: CDR1 SEHNR, CDR2 FQNEAQ (reference sequence). The CDR3 loop is CASSPGIFEAFF. The CDR3 DNA is TGTGCCAGCAGCCCCGGGATTTTTGAAGCTTTCTTT.

The rearrangement uses TRBV5-1 and TRBJ1-6; D might be TRBD1 (6 bases). Germline CDR1 reads SGHRS; CDR2 reads YFSETQ. Trimming cost V 5 bases and J 9 bases, with 18 bases left between them. The length of the CDR3 is 15 residues. CDR3 DNA sequence: TGCGCCAGCAGTTTGATAGGGGACAAGAGTTCACCCCTCCACTTT. It codes for CASSLIGDKSSPLHF.

The chain is built from TRBV5-8 and TRBJ2-5; tentative D call: TRBD1 (5 bases). The CDR3 totals 14 residues. CDR1 is SGHTS and CDR2 is YDEGEE in the germline V gene. Trimming shortened V by 1 base and J by 5 bases, and 12 bases separated the two germline ends. CDR3 sequence: CASSLLGAIETQYF. As DNA, the CDR3 is TGTGCCAGCAGCTTGCTAGGGGCGATTGAGACCCAGTACTTC.

The chain uses TRBV7-2 and TRBJ1-5; 9 positions agree with TRBD1. After removal of 5 bases from V and 8 bases from J, the junction contained 7 bases not matched to a gene. The CDR3 is made up of 14 amino acids. CDR1 is SGHTA and CDR2 is FQGNSA in the germline V gene. This chain's CDR3 is CASSLPGQGKPQHF. The CDR3 DNA is TGTGCCAGCAGCCTACCGGGACAGGGTAAGCCCCAGCATTTT.

The rearrangement uses TRBV5-1 and TRBJ1-1; 7 positions agree with TRBD1. Unmatched junction bases numbered 6, after V lost 0 bases and J lost 7 bases. CDR1 and CDR2 (germline): SGHRS, YFSETQ. This CDR3 spans 14 amino acids. CDR3 in DNA: TGCGCCAGCAGCTTGGAAGCAGGGGGAGATGAAGCTTTCTTT. The encoded protein is CASSLEAGGDEAFF.

V usage is TRBV5-1 and J usage is TRBJ1-1; no clear D. V lost 5 bases, J lost 0 bases, and 8 bases lay in between. This CDR3 comprises 13 residues. CDR1 is SGHRS and CDR2 is YFSETQ in the germline V gene. CDR3 sequence (DNA): TGCGCCAGCAGTACAACCTTGAACACTGAAGCTTTCTTT. It yields the protein CASSTTLNTEAFF. Looking up the rest from reference TRBV5-1 and TRBJ1-1 gives the full variable domain: KAGVTQTPRYLIKTRGQQVTLSCSPISGHRSVSWYQQTPGQGLQFLFEYFSETQRNKGNFPGRFSGRQFSNSRSEMNVSTLELGDSALYLCASSTTLNTEAFFGQGTRLTVV.

J is TRBJ1-2 and V is TRBV29-1; TRBD1 is a possible D gene (5 bases). The CDR3 contains 11 residues. Germline lookup yields CDR1 SQVTM and CDR2 ANQGSEA. CDR3 sequence reads: CSSGTDYGYTF. DNA for the CDR3: TGCAGTTCCGGGACGGACTATGGCTACACCTTC.

The chain combines TRBV15 with TRBJ2-7, with 10 bases that match TRBD1. This CDR3 spans 16 amino acids. Per germline, CDR1 LNHNV and CDR2 YYDKDF (reference sequence). The trim removed 0 bases at V and 5 bases at J, leaving 7 bases unmatched. CDR3 nucleotides: TGTGCCACCAGCAGAGATCCCGGGACAGGGGCCCACGAGCAGTACTTC. Translated: CATSRDPGTGAHEQYF.

The chain links TRBV18 to TRBJ2-7; perhaps D is TRBD1 or TRBD2 (5 bases each). The V and J ends lost 1 base and 7 bases respectively, with 17 bases between them. Germline V lookup: CDR1 KGHSH, CDR2 LQKENI. The CDR3 covers 15 residues. Here the CDR3 DNA reads TGTGCCAGCTCACCACTTCCGGGACCCGACCGGGAGCAGTACTTC. This sequence encodes CASSPLPGPDREQYF.

CDR3 amino acids: CASTAQTGLNEKLFF. The CDR3 DNA follows: TGTGCCAGTACCGCTCAAACAGGACTTAATGAAAAACTGTTTTTT. The rearrangement joins TRBV19 to TRBJ1-4, with a weak D call TRBD1 (5 bases). The germline CDR1 and CDR2 sequences are LNHDA and SQIVND (reference sequence). Trimming stripped 7 bases from V and 4 bases from J, with 16 bases between. This CDR3 region has 15 residues.

This rearrangement joins TRBV2 to TRBJ2-3; 9 bases are shared with TRBD2. With 6 bases clipped from V and 3 bases from J, the junction kept 7 bases outside the gene matches. Germline V gene data show CDR1 as SNHLY and CDR2 as FYNNEI. CDR3 length: 15 residues. Here the CDR3 DNA reads TGTGCCAGCAGGGAGACTAGCGGAATAACAGATACGCAGTATTTT. It yields the protein CASRETSGITDTQYF.

The V call is TRBV7-6, the J call TRBJ2-7; D is possibly TRBD1 or TRBD2 (5 bases each). Trimming removed 1 base from V and 6 bases from J, with 16 bases in between. CDR3 size: 15 residues. CDR1 is SGHVS and CDR2 is FNYEAQ in the germline V gene. In nucleotides, the CDR3 is TGTGCCAGCAGCTTAGTCGAGACGTCTGGGGGCGAGCAGTACTTC. Protein: CASSLVETSGGEQYF.

The chain combines TRBV28 with TRBJ1-2; D perhaps matches TRBD1 (5 bases). The CDR3 covers 14 residues. Germline assignment: CDR1 MDHEN and CDR2 SYDVKM. V gave up 7 bases and J gave up 6 bases, with 18 bases separating them. This chain's CDR3 is CASISDIRGHGYTF. The CDR3 region has the DNA TGTGCCAGCATTTCGGACATCCGAGGGCATGGCTACACCTTC.

This chain joins TRBV7-8 and TRBJ2-1; a weak D match, TRBD1 (6 bases). The CDR3 has 14 residues. CDR1 and CDR2 (germline): SGHVS, FQNEAQ. Trimming took 6 bases from V and 6 from J, leaving 15 bases between them. For the CDR3, the DNA is TGTGCCAGCAGGGGCAGGGGAGTTACCAATGAGCAGTTCTTC. It specifies CASRGRGVTNEQFF.

The chain has TRBV2 and TRBJ1-2; 11 bases are a match to TRBD1. This CDR3 comprises 14 residues. Germline trimming cut 4 bases from V and 8 bases from J; bases unmatched to any gene: 6. CDR1 and CDR2 from the germline V gene are SNHLY and FYNNEI. The CDR3 spells CASSVGQGAYGYTF. DNA of the CDR3: TGTGCCAGCAGTGTAGGACAGGGGGCTTACGGCTACACCTTC. The variable domain in full, completed from reference TRBV2 and TRBJ1-2, reads EPEVTQTPSHQVTQMGQEVILRCVPISNHLYFYWYRQILGQKVEFLVSFYNNEISEKSEIFDDQFSVERPDGSNFTLKIRSTKLEDSAMYFCASSVGQGAYGYTFGSGTRLTVV.

The chain has TRBV9 and TRBJ1-1; D is unclear. Per the germline V gene, CDR1 is SGDLS and CDR2 is YYNGEE. Trimming pared 5 bases from V and 1 base from J, leaving 12 bases between. There are 14 residues in the CDR3. CDR3 DNA sequence: TGTGCCAGCAGTTGGTTGGCCGGGAACACTGAAGCTTTCTTT. Translation gives CASSWLAGNTEAFF.

This chain joins TRBV29-1 and TRBJ2-7, with D maybe TRBD2 (6 bases). CDR3 size: 12 residues. V dropped 5 bases and J dropped 5 bases, with 13 bases sitting between them. CDR1 is SQVTM, CDR2 ANQGSEA, per germline. CDR3 loop: CSVREQVHEQYF. The CDR3 bases are TGCAGCGTTCGGGAGCAGGTCCACGAGCAGTACTTC.